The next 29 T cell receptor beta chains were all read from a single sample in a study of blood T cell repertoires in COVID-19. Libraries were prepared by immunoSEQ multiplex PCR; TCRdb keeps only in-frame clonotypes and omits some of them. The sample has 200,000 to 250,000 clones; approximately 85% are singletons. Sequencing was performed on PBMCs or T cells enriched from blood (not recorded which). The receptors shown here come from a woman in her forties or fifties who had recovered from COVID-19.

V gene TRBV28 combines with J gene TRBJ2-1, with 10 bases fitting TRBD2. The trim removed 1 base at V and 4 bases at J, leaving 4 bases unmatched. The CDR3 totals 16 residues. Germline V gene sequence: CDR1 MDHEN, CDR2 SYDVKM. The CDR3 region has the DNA TGTGCCAGCAGTTTATATTGGACTAGCGGTTACAATGAGCAGTTCTTC. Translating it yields CASSLYWTSGYNEQFF.

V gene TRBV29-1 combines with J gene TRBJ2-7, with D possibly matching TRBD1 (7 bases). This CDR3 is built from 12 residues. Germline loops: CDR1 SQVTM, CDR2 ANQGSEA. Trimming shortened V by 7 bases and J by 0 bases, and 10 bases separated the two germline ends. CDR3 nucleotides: TGCAGCGCGGGGGACAGCTCCTACGAGCAGTACTTC. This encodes CSAGDSSYEQYF.

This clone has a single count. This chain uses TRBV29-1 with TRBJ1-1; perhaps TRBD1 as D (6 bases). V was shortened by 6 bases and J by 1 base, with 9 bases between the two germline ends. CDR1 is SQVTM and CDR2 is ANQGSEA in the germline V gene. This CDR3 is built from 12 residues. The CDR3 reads CSVVDRNTEAFF. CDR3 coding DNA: TGCAGCGTGGTGGACAGGAACACTGAAGCTTTCTTT.

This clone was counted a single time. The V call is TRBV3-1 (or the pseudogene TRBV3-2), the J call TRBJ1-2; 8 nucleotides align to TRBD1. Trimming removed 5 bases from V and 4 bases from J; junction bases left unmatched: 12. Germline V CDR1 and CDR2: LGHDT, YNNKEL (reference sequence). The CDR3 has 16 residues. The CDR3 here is CASSDPGQEWFYGYTF. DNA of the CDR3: TGTGCCAGCAGCGACCCGGGACAGGAATGGTTCTATGGCTACACCTTC.

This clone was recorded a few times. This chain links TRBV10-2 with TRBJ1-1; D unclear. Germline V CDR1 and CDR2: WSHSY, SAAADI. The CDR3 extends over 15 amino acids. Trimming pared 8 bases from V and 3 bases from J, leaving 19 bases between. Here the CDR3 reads CASSSPPGRDTEAFF. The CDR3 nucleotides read TGCGCCAGCTCATCTCCCCCGGGGAGAGACACTGAAGCTTTCTTT.

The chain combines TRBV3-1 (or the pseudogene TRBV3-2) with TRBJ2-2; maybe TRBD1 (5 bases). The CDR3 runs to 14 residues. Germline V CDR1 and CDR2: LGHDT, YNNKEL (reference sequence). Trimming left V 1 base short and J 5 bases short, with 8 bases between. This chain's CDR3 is CASSQAPGTGELFF. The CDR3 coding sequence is TGTGCCAGCAGCCAAGCGCCAGGGACCGGGGAGCTGTTTTTT.

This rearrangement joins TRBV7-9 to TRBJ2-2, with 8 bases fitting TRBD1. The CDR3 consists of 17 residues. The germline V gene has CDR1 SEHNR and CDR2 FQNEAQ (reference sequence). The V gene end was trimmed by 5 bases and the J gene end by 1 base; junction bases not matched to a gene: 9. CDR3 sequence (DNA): TGTGCCAGCAGCACACACAGGGGGTCGGAGAACACCGGGGAGCTGTTTTTT. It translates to CASSTHRGSENTGELFF.

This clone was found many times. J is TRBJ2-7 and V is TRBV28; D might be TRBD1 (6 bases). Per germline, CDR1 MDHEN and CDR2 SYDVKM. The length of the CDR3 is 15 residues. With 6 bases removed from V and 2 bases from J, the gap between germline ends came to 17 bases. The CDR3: CASSSPGTNAYEQYF. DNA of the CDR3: TGTGCCAGCAGCTCCCCCGGGACAAATGCCTACGAGCAGTACTTC.

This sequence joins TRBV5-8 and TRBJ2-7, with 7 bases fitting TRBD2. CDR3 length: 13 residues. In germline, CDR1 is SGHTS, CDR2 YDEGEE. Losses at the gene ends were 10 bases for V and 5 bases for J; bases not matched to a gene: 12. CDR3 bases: TGTGCCGGGGGGGGTCCCCCCTTCGACGAGCAGTACTTC. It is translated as CAGGGPPFDEQYF.

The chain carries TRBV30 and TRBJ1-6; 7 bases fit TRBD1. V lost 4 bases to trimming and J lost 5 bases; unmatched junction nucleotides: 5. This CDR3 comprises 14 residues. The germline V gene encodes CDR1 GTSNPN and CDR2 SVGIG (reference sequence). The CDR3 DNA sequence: TGTGCCTGGACAGAAACAGGGGATAATTCACCCCTCCACTTT. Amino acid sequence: CAWTETGDNSPLHF.

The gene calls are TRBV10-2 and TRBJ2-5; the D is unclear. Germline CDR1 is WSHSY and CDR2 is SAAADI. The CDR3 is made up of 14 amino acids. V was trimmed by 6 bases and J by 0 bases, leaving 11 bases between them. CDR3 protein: CASRLYSNQETQYF. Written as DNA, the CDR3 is TGCGCCAGCAGGCTTTACTCTAACCAAGAGACCCAGTACTTC.

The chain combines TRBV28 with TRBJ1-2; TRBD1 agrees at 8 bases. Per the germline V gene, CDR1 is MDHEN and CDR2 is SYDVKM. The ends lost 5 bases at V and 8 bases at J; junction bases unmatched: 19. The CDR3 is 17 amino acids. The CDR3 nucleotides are TGTGCCAGCAGTCCCTGGCAGGGGGCGCTTGTTGTAGACGGCTACACCTTC. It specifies CASSPWQGALVVDGYTF.

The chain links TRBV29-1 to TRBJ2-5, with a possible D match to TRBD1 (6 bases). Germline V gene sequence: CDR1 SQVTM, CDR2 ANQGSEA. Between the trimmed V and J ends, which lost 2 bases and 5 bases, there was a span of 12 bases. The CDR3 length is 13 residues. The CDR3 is CSVELGAGETQYF. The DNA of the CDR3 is TGCAGCGTTGAATTGGGGGCTGGGGAGACCCAGTACTTC.

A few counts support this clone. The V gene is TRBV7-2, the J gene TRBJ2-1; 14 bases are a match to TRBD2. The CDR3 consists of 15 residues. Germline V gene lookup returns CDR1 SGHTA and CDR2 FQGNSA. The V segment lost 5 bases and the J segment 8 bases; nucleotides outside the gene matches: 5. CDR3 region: CASSPQGLAGDEQFF. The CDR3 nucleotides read TGTGCCAGCAGCCCCCAGGGACTAGCGGGAGATGAGCAGTTCTTC. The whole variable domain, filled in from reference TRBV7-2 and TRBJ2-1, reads GAGVSQSPSNKVTEKGKDVELRCDPISGHTALYWYRQSLGQGLEFLIYFQGNSAPDKSGLPSDRFSAERTGGSVSTLTIQRTQQEDSAVYLCASSPQGLAGDEQFFGPGTRLTVL.

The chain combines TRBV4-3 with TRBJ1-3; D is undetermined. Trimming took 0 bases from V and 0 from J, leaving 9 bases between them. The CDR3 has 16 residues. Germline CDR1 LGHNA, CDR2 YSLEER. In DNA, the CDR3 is TGCGCCAGCAGCCAAGATTTCCCCAGCTCTGGAAACACCATATATTTT. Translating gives CASSQDFPSSGNTIYF.

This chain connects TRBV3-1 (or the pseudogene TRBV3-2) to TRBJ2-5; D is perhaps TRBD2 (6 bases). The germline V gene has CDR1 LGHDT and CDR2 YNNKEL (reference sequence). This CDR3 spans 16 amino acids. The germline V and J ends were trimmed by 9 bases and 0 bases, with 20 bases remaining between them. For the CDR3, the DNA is TGTGCCAGTAAGGGTATAGCGGCAAAGTACCAAGAGACCCAGTACTTC. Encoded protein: CASKGIAAKYQETQYF.

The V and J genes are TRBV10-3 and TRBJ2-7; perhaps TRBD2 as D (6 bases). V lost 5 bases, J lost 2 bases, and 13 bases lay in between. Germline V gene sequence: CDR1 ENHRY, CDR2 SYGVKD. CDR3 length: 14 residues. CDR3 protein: CAISLQAGTYEQYF. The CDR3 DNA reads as TGTGCCATCAGTCTCCAAGCGGGTACCTACGAGCAGTACTTC.

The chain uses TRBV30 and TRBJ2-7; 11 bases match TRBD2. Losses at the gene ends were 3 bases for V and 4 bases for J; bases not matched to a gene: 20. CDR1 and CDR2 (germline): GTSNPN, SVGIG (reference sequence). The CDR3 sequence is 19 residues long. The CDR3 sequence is CAWSITSGRGRLGIYEQYF. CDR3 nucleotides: TGTGCCTGGAGCATAACTAGCGGGAGAGGCCGTCTGGGGATATACGAGCAGTACTTC.

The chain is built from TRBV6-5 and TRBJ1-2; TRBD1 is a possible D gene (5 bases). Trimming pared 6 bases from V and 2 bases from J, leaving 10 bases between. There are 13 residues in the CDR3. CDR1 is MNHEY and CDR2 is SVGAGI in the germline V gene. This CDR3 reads CASSDSLNYGYTF. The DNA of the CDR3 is TGTGCCAGCAGCGACAGCCTCAACTATGGCTACACCTTC.

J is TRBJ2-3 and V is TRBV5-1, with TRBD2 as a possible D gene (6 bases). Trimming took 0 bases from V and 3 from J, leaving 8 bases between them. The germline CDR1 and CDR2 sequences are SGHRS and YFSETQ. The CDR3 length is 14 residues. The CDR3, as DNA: TGCGCCAGCAGCTTGGGACTAGAGACAGATACGCAGTATTTT. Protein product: CASSLGLETDTQYF.

CDR3 loop: CASSYGRTGANVLTF. The CDR3 DNA is TGTGCCAGCAGTTACGGGAGAACTGGGGCCAACGTCCTGACTTTC. This chain uses TRBV6-5 with TRBJ2-6; maybe TRBD2 (5 bases). There are 15 residues in the CDR3. Trimming removed 2 bases at V and 2 bases at J, with 7 bases between. Germline lookup yields CDR1 MNHEY and CDR2 SVGAGI.

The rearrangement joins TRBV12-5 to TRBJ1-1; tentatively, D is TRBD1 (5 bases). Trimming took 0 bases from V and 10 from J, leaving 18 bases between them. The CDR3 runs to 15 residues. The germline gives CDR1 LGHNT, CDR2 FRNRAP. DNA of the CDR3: TGTGCTAGTGGTTTGGTACTAGGACGGGACTTCGCAGCTTTCTTT. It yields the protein CASGLVLGRDFAAFF.

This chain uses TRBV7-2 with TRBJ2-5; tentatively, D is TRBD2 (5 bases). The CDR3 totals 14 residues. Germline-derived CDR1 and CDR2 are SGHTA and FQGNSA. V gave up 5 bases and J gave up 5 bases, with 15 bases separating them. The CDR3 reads CASSLRARRETQYF. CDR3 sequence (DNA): TGTGCCAGCAGCCTCCGAGCTCGGAGGGAGACCCAGTACTTC.

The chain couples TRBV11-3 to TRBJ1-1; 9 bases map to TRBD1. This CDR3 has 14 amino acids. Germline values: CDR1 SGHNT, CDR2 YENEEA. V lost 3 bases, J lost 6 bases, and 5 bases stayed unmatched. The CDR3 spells CASSFGQGISEAFF. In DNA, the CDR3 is TGTGCCAGCAGCTTCGGACAGGGGATATCTGAAGCTTTCTTT.

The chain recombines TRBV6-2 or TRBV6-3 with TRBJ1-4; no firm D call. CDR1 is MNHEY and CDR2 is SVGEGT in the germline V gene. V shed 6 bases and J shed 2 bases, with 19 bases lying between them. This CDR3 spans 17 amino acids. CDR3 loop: CASSHGGYSGTNEKLFF. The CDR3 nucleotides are TGTGCCAGCAGCCATGGAGGGTATTCGGGGACTAATGAAAAACTGTTTTTT.

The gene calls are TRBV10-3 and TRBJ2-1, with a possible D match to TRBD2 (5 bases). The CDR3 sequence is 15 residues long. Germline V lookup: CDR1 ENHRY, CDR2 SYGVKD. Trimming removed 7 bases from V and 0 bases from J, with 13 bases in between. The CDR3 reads CAIIRLEGSYNEQFF. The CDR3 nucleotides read TGTGCCATCATCCGTCTAGAGGGCTCCTACAATGAGCAGTTCTTC.

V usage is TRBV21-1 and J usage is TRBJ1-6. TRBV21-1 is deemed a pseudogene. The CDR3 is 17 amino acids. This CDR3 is CASSKVPRRNDNSPLHF. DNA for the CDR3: TGTGCCAGCAGCAAAGTTCCCCGGAGGAACGATAATTCACCCCTCCACTTT.

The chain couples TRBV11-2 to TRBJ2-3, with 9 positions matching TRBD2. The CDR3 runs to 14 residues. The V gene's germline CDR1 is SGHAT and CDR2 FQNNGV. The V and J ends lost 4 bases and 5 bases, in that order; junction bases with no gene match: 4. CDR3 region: CASSYGLAQDTQYF. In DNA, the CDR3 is TGTGCCAGCAGCTATGGACTAGCGCAAGATACGCAGTATTTT. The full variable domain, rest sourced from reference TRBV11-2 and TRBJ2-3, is EAGVAQSPRYKIIEKRQSVAFWCNPISGHATLYWYQQILGQGPKLLIQFQNNGVVDDSQLPKDRFSAERLKGVDSTLKIQPAKLEDSAVYLCASSYGLAQDTQYFGPGTRLTVL.

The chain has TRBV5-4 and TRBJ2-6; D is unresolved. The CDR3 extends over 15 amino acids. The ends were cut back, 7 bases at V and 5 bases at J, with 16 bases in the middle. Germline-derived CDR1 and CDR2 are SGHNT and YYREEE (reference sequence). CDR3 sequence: CASARYSTRANVLTF. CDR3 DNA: TGTGCCAGCGCAAGGTACTCCACTAGGGCCAACGTCCTGACTTTC.